A selection of T cell receptor beta chains follows, all from one sample in a study of T-cell reconstitution after alpha-beta-depleted transplantation in children. TCRdb re-analysed the PCR reads in MiXCR, keeping a single row per CDR3 protein. The table records some 640,000 distinct CDR3 sequences, about 15% of them present only once. The sequencing here drew on PBMCs from the stem cell graft donor, taken from the stem cell graft. The receptors originated from a human donor who donated a stem cell graft to a child with acute myeloid leukemia. Both conserved end residues are part of each CDR3. The order of the fields is V gene, J gene, CDR3 protein.

V gene: TRBV20-1
J gene: TRBJ1-6
CDR3 protein: CSARGQNSPLHF

V gene: TRBV12-3/TRBV12-4
J gene: TRBJ1-1
CDR3 protein: CASSFRGSRVGMEAFF

V gene: TRBV10-3
J gene: TRBJ2-3
CDR3 protein: CAISGRRVDTQYF

V gene: TRBV20-1
J gene: TRBJ2-1
CDR3 protein: CSARELAGGLEQFF

V gene: TRBV10-3
J gene: TRBJ2-1
CDR3 protein: CAISESDEQFF

V gene: TRBV28
J gene: TRBJ1-4
CDR3 protein: CASSLSQGLFF

V gene: TRBV20-1
J gene: TRBJ2-1
CDR3 protein: CSARQLAGANNEQFF

V gene: TRBV20-1
J gene: TRBJ2-1
CDR3 protein: CSAIRGGRLFF

V gene: TRBV20-1
J gene: TRBJ1-4
CDR3 protein: CSARKQGLANEKLFF

V gene: TRBV6-5
J gene: TRBJ1-2
CDR3 protein: CASSRGTRGYTF

V gene: TRBV28
J gene: TRBJ2-3
CDR3 protein: CASSLFTPSDTQYF

V gene: TRBV7-9
J gene: TRBJ2-5
CDR3 protein: CASSLGQSWETQYF

V gene: TRBV20-1
J gene: TRBJ2-7
CDR3 protein: CSAWDRAVEVYEQYF

V gene: TRBV11-2
J gene: TRBJ2-3
CDR3 protein: CASSLEVGPGGDTQYF

V gene: TRBV10-2
J gene: TRBJ2-4
CDR3 protein: CASSLAGENIQYF

V gene: TRBV5-1
J gene: TRBJ2-1
CDR3 protein: CASSPRASGIYNEQFF

V gene: TRBV20-1
J gene: TRBJ1-3
CDR3 protein: CSAFKGPGNTIYF

V gene: TRBV7-2
J gene: TRBJ1-5
CDR3 protein: CASSLWVDSNQPQHF

V gene: TRBV20-1
J gene: TRBJ1-6
CDR3 protein: CSARGRSYNSPLHF

V gene: TRBV20-1
J gene: TRBJ1-6
CDR3 protein: CSANRGLSNSPLHF

V gene: TRBV6-1
J gene: TRBJ2-3
CDR3 protein: CASALAGATDTQYF

V gene: TRBV11-2
J gene: TRBJ1-2
CDR3 protein: CASSLDLHRAYGYTF

V gene: TRBV12-3/TRBV12-4
J gene: TRBJ1-1
CDR3 protein: CASSSQGQSNTEAFF

V gene: TRBV6-5
J gene: TRBJ1-1
CDR3 protein: CASSYRIGQGASTEAFF

V gene: TRBV20-1
J gene: TRBJ2-7
CDR3 protein: CSARVAARQYF

V gene: TRBV6-2/TRBV6-3
J gene: TRBJ2-5
CDR3 protein: CASSYSNPAEETQYF

V gene: TRBV5-1
J gene: TRBJ2-3
CDR3 protein: CASSVEGGRTDTQYF

V gene: TRBV20-1
J gene: TRBJ1-5
CDR3 protein: CSAGRSGSSQPQHF

V gene: TRBV12-3/TRBV12-4
J gene: TRBJ1-1
CDR3 protein: CASSPLDGALNTEAFF

V gene: TRBV7-2
J gene: TRBJ2-3
CDR3 protein: CASSLSRDSSTDTQYF

V gene: TRBV11-2
J gene: TRBJ1-2
CDR3 protein: CASSLGGFDGYTF

V gene: TRBV12-3/TRBV12-4
J gene: TRBJ2-7
CDR3 protein: CASSPLWGDPYEQYF

V gene: TRBV7-9
J gene: TRBJ2-5
CDR3 protein: CASSLAVLQETQYF

V gene: TRBV20-1
J gene: TRBJ2-5
CDR3 protein: CSARDSGQGTTGYQETQYF

V gene: TRBV11-2
J gene: TRBJ2-5
CDR3 protein: CASSPPTEQETQYF

V gene: TRBV20-1
J gene: TRBJ2-3
CDR3 protein: CSADRTLQDTQYF

V gene: TRBV25-1
J gene: TRBJ2-2
CDR3 protein: CASSESRNTGELFF